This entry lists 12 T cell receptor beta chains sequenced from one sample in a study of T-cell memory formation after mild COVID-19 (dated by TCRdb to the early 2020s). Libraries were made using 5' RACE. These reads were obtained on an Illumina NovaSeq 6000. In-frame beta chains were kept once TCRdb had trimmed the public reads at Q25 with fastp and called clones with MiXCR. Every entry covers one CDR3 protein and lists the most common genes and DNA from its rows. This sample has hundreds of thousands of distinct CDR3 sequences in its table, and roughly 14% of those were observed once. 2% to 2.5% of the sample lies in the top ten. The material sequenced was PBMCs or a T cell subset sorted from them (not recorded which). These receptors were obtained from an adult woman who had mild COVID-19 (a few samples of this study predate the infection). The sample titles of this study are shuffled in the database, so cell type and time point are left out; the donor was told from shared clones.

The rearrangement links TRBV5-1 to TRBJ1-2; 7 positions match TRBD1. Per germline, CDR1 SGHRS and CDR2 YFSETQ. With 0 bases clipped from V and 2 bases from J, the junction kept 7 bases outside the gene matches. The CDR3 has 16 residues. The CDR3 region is CASSLGPTGDNYGYTF. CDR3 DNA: TGCGCCAGCAGCTTGGGCCCTACAGGGGACAACTATGGCTACACCTTC. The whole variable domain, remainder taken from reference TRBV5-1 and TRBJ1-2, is KAGVTQTPRYLIKTRGQQVTLSCSPISGHRSVSWYQQTPGQGLQFLFEYFSETQRNKGNFPGRFSGRQFSNSRSEMNVSTLELGDSALYLCASSLGPTGDNYGYTFGSGTRLTVV.

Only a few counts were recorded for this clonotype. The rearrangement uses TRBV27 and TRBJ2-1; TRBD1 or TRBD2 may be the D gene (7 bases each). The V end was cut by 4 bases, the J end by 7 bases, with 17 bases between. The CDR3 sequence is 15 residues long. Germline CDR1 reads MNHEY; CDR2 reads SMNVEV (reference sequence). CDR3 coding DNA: TGTGCCAGCAGTTCTTCAGGGGGGGCACAGAATGAGCAGTTCTTC. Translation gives CASSSSGGAQNEQFF.

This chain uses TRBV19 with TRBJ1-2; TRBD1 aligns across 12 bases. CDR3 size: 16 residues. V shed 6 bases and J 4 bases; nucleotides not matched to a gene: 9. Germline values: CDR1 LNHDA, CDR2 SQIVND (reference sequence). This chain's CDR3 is CASSTGTGGAGYGYTF. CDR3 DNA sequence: TGTGCCAGTAGCACCGGGACAGGGGGCGCCGGCTATGGCTACACCTTC. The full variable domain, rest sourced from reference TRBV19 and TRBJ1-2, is DGGITQSPKYLFRKEGQNVTLSCEQNLNHDAMYWYRQDPGQGLRLIYYSQIVNDFQKGDIAEGYSVSREKKESFPLTVTSAQKNPTAFYLCASSTGTGGAGYGYTFGSGTRLTVV.

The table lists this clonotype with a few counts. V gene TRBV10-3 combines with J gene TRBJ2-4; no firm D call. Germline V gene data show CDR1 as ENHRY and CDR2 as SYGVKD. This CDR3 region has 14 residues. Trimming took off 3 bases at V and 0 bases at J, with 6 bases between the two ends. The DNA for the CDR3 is TGTGCCATCAGTGAAACCCTAGCCAAAAACATTCAGTACTTC. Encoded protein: CAISETLAKNIQYF.

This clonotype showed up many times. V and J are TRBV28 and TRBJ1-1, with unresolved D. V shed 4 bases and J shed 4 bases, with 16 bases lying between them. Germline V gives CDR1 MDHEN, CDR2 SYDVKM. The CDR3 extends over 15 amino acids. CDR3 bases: TGTGCCAGCAGTTCAAGGCGGAGGGAAAGCACTGAAGCTTTCTTT. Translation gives CASSSRRRESTEAFF.

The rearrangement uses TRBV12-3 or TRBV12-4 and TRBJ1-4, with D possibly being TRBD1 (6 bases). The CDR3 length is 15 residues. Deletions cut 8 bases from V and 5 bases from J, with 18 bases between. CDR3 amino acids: CASADSVVSNEKLFF. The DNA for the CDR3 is TGTGCCAGCGCGGACAGTGTCGTTTCGAATGAAAAACTGTTTTTT.

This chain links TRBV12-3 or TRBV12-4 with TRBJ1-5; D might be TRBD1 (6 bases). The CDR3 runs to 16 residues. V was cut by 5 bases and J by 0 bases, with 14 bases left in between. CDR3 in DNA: TGTGCCAGCAGTCCCCGACAGGTAGATAGCAATCAGCCCCAGCATTTT. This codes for CASSPRQVDSNQPQHF.

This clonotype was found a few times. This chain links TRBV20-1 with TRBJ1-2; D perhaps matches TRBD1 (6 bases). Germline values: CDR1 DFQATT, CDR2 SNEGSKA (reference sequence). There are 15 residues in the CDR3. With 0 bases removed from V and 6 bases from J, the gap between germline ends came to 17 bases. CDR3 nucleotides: TGCAGTGCTAGAGATAAAGACAGGAGAAAGAATGGCTACACCTTC. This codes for CSARDKDRRKNGYTF.

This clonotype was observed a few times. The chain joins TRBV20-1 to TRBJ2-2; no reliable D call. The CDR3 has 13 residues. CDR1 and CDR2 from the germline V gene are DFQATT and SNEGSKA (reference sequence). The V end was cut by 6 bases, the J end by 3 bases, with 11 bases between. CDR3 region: CSASPPDTGELFF. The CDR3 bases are TGCAGTGCAAGCCCCCCAGACACCGGGGAGCTGTTTTTT.

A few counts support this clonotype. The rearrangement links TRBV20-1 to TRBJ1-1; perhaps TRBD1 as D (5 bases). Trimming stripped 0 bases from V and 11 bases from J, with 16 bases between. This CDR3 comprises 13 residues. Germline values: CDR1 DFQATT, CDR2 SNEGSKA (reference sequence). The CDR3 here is CSAREGTVGLAFF. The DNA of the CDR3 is TGCAGTGCTAGAGAAGGGACCGTTGGTTTGGCTTTCTTT.

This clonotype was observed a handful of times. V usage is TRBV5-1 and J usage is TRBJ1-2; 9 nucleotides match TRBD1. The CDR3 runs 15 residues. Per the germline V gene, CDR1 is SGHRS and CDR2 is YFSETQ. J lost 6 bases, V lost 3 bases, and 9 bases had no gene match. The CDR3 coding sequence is TGCGCCAGCAGCTCGGGGGACAGGGAAGTCGATGGCTACACCTTC. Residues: CASSSGDREVDGYTF.

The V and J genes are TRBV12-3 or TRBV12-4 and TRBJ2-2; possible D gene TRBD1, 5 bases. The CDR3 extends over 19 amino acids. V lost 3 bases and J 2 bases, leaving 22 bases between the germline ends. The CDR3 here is CASSFPTLAGKGNTGELFF. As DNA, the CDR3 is TGTGCCAGCAGTTTCCCCACGTTGGCAGGGAAGGGAAACACCGGGGAGCTGTTTTTT.